A selection of T cell receptor beta chains follows, all from one sample in a study of radiotherapy plus CTLA-4 blockade in lung cancer. TCRdb's table, derived via immunoSEQ multiplex PCR, lists solely in-frame clones and lacks some. Among more than 90,000 clones listed, roughly 80% were seen once. This specimen consisted of peripheral blood, obtained from a patient treated with radiotherapy plus ipilimumab. These receptors were taken from a human donor with non-small cell lung cancer who had a partial response to radiotherapy plus ipilimumab. Both conserved end residues are part of each CDR3. D genes are given only for firm matches. Expanded clones are given a class, and other clones once, few, many or no size at all.

size: once; D: TRBD2; V: TRBV12-5; J: TRBJ2-3; DNA: TGTGCTAGTGGTTTGGGGACTAGCGGGATCACAGATACGCAGTATTTT; CDR3: CASGLGTSGITDTQYF
size: NA; D: NA; V: TRBV6-5; J: TRBJ1-2; DNA: TGTGCCAGCAGTCTCCGACGGACATACTATGGCTACACCTTC; CDR3: CASSLRRTYYGYTF
size: NA; D: NA; V: TRBV19; J: TRBJ1-1; DNA: TGTGCCAGTAGTTCCAGGGGAACTGAAGCTTTCTTT; CDR3: CASSSRGTEAFF
size: NA; D: TRBD1; V: TRBV11-2; J: TRBJ2-5; DNA: TGTGCCAGCAGCTTAACCCAGGGACAGGGGGGGGAGACCCAGTACTTC; CDR3: CASSLTQGQGGETQYF
size: NA; D: NA; V: TRBV4-1; J: TRBJ1-3; DNA: TGCGCCAGCAGCCAAGTGAGGGTTGGCTCTGGAAACACCATATATTTT; CDR3: CASSQVRVGSGNTIYF
size: NA; D: NA; V: TRBV4-3; J: TRBJ1-2; DNA: TGCGCCAGCAGCCAACGGACAGTGGGCTATGGCTACACCTTC; CDR3: CASSQRTVGYGYTF
size: once; D: TRBD2; V: TRBV6-4; J: TRBJ2-1; DNA: TGTGCCAGCAGTGATACTAGCGGGAGCACTGAGCAGTTCTTC; CDR3: CASSDTSGSTEQFF
size: NA; D: NA; V: TRBV7-7; J: TRBJ2-5; DNA: TGTGCTAGCAGTTCTCGAGAGACCCAGTACTTC; CDR3: CASSSRETQYF
size: NA; D: NA; V: TRBV2; J: TRBJ2-1; DNA: TGTGCCAGCAGTCCGCTCCGGACTGATAATGAGCAGTTCTTC; CDR3: CASSPLRTDNEQFF
size: NA; D: NA; V: TRBV6-1; J: TRBJ1-5; DNA: TGTGCCAGCAGTCCCCTTTTTAGTCAGCCCCAGCATTTT; CDR3: CASSPLFSQPQHF
size: NA; D: NA; V: TRBV10-3; J: TRBJ2-5; DNA: TGTGCCGCCTCGGTAGCACAAGAGACCCAGTACTTC; CDR3: CAASVAQETQYF
size: NA; D: TRBD1; V: TRBV5-6; J: TRBJ1-5; DNA: TGTGCCAGCAGCCAAGGGGGCGCGGGCAATCAGCCCCAGCATTTT; CDR3: CASSQGGAGNQPQHF
size: NA; D: NA; V: TRBV5-1; J: TRBJ2-5; DNA: TGCGCCAGCAGCTCCGGGTCCTGGGGAGCAGAGACCCAGTACTTC; CDR3: CASSSGSWGAETQYF
size: NA; D: NA; V: TRBV5-1; J: TRBJ1-1; DNA: TGCGCCAGCAGCCTAAAGACAGGAGTGAACACTGAAGCTTTCTTT; CDR3: CASSLKTGVNTEAFF
size: NA; D: NA; V: TRBV6-4; J: TRBJ1-4; DNA: TGTGCCAGCAGAGGAAGGCAGGGTAGTGAAAAACTGTTTTTT; CDR3: CASRGRQGSEKLFF
size: once; D: TRBD1; V: TRBV29-1; J: TRBJ1-3; DNA: TGCAGCTTTAAGGGGACAGTGACAGGAAACACCATATATTTT; CDR3: CSFKGTVTGNTIYF
size: NA; D: TRBD1; V: TRBV7-9; J: TRBJ1-1; DNA: TGTGCCAGCAGCTTAGCTGGGACAGGGGGGACTGAAGCTTTCTTT; CDR3: CASSLAGTGGTEAFF
size: NA; D: NA; V: TRBV5-6; J: TRBJ1-2; DNA: TGTGCCAGCAGCTTATCAGGGGACTATGGCTACACCTTC; CDR3: CASSLSGDYGYTF
size: NA; D: NA; V: TRBV28; J: TRBJ2-3; DNA: TGTGCCAGCAGACGAACCCGGGAGCCTAGCACAGATACGCAGTATTTT; CDR3: CASRRTREPSTDTQYF
size: NA; D: TRBD2; V: TRBV7-9; J: TRBJ2-7; DNA: TGTGCCAGCAGCCTGAGGACTAGCGGGAGCCCAACCTACGAGCAGTACTTC; CDR3: CASSLRTSGSPTYEQYF
size: few; D: TRBD2; V: TRBV5-1; J: TRBJ2-1; DNA: TGCGCCAGCAGCTGGATTCTAGCGGACAATGAGCAGTTCTTC; CDR3: CASSWILADNEQFF
size: once; D: NA; V: TRBV19; J: TRBJ2-1; DNA: TGTGCCAGTACGTTAGCGTACATCTCCTACAATGAGCAGTTCTTC; CDR3: CASTLAYISYNEQFF
size: NA; D: NA; V: TRBV7-6; J: TRBJ1-3; DNA: TGTGCCAGCAGTCTACAGGAGTCCTCTGGAAACACCATATATTTT; CDR3: CASSLQESSGNTIYF
size: NA; D: NA; V: TRBV19; J: TRBJ2-2; DNA: TGTGCCAGTACTATCACCAGGGGACCGAGCACCGGGGAGCTGTTTTTT; CDR3: CASTITRGPSTGELFF
size: few; D: NA; V: TRBV7-9; J: TRBJ1-4; DNA: TGTGCCAGCACCTCACTGGGGGGGACTGAAAAACTGTTTTTT; CDR3: CASTSLGGTEKLFF
size: NA; D: TRBD1; V: TRBV7-9; J: TRBJ1-4; DNA: TGTGCCAGCAGCCTACGGACAGGGGTTAATGAAAAACTGTTTTTT; CDR3: CASSLRTGVNEKLFF
size: NA; D: NA; V: TRBV7-6; J: TRBJ2-3; DNA: TGTGCCAGCAGCTTCCCCAGGGGAGATACGCAGTATTTT; CDR3: CASSFPRGDTQYF
size: NA; D: TRBD1; V: TRBV5-5; J: TRBJ1-1; DNA: TGTGCCAGCAGAGACCTCGGACAGGGGAACACTGAAGCTTTCTTT; CDR3: CASRDLGQGNTEAFF
size: NA; D: NA; V: TRBV6-1; J: TRBJ2-2; DNA: TGTGCCAGCGGAACAGGCTTGAACACCGGGGAGCTGTTTTTT; CDR3: CASGTGLNTGELFF
size: NA; D: TRBD1; V: TRBV6-1; J: TRBJ2-2; DNA: TGTGCCAGCAGTGCCCGACAGGGGGCTAATACCGGGGAGCTGTTTTTT; CDR3: CASSARQGANTGELFF
size: NA; D: TRBD1; V: TRBV7-9; J: TRBJ1-5; DNA: TGTGCCAGCAGCTTAGGAACAGGGGGCAATCAGCCCCAGCATTTT; CDR3: CASSLGTGGNQPQHF
size: NA; D: TRBD1; V: TRBV19; J: TRBJ1-1; DNA: TGTGCCAGTAATACCGGGACAGGGTTTTCGACTGAAGCTTTCTTT; CDR3: CASNTGTGFSTEAFF
size: NA; D: NA; V: TRBV7-2; J: TRBJ1-2; DNA: TGTGCCAGCAGCTTAGATCGCGGCCCCTTCTATGGCTACACCTTC; CDR3: CASSLDRGPFYGYTF
size: NA; D: TRBD1; V: TRBV30; J: TRBJ1-2; DNA: TGTGCCGACTACGTACAGGGGGCGCGAGGCTACACCTTC; CDR3: CADYVQGARGYTF
size: NA; D: NA; V: TRBV5-1; J: TRBJ2-2; DNA: TGCGCCACCCGATTATCCCCTATCGGGGAGCTGTTTTTT; CDR3: CATRLSPIGELFF
size: NA; D: NA; V: TRBV28; J: TRBJ2-6; DNA: TGTGCCAGCGGCACGACAGTAGGCTCGGGTTCTGGGGCCAACGTCCTGACTTTC; CDR3: CASGTTVGSGSGANVLTF
size: NA; D: TRBD1; V: TRBV18; J: TRBJ1-2; DNA: TGTGCCAGCTCACCCGGACAGGTGGATGGCTACACCTTC; CDR3: CASSPGQVDGYTF
size: NA; D: NA; V: TRBV4-1; J: TRBJ1-2; DNA: TGCGCCAGCAGGCCCTACACGGGGGATAACTATGGCTACACCTTC; CDR3: CASRPYTGDNYGYTF
size: NA; D: NA; V: TRBV10-3; J: TRBJ1-2; DNA: TGTGCCACCACCCGGGACAACCCTCAAGCTAACTATGGCTACACCTTC; CDR3: CATTRDNPQANYGYTF
size: NA; D: NA; V: TRBV15; J: TRBJ1-1; DNA: TGTGCCACCAGAAGAGCAATTAACACTGAAGCTTTCTTT; CDR3: CATRRAINTEAFF